This T cell receptor (beta chain) originates from a study of naive and memory T cell subsets. Germline V CDR1 and CDR2: DFQATT, SNEGSKA (reference sequence). The length of the CDR3 is 18 residues. V dropped 7 bases and J dropped 5; count of bases not matched to a gene: 21. Four PCR rounds used nested alpha and beta constant region primers plus the SP2 primer. TCRdb reprocessed the 5' RACE reads with MiXCR, giving one entry per CDR3 protein. Found here are roughly 60,000 distinct CDR3 sequences, around 7.7% of them singletons; the top ten hold almost 10%. A UMI-containing oligonucleotide was joined by 3' ligation to the TCR cDNA template. Whole-blood samples were 2.5 to 3 ml of peripheral blood from healthy adult volunteers.

The genes are TRBV20-1 and TRBJ2-4; TRBD2 agrees at 9 bases. This sequence originates from a male donor in good health. Here the CDR3 reads CSVPTGTRRSGSENIQYF. CDR3 nucleotide sequence: TGCAGTGTACCGACCGGGACTCGCCGTAGCGGGAGCGAAAACATTCAGTACTTC.